The rows below give T cell receptor beta chains drawn from one sample of a study of vaccination effects on CD4 cells after COVID-19. Sequencing used immunoSEQ multiplex PCR; TCRdb keeps in-frame clones, though not all of them. The sample lists about 41,000 clones; approximately 80% were seen once. Their cognate antigens are unknown. This sample comprised CD4+ T cells from PBMCs cultured with HCoV-NL63 spike peptides, obtained before COVID-19 vaccination. These TCRs come from a human donor who received a COVID-19 vaccine. The CDR3 runs from the conserved cysteine through the conserved F or W. A D gene is named only where the DNA matches it firmly. Only some rows state a clone size, as once, few, many or a class for expanded clones.

J gene,D gene,V gene,clone size,CDR3 protein,CDR3 DNA
TRBJ2-5,.,TRBV18,.,CASSPGRGQETQYF,TGTGCCAGCTCACCAGGTCGGGGTCAAGAGACCCAGTACTTC
TRBJ2-2,.,TRBV7-3,.,CASSLRRNTGELFF,TGTGCCAGCAGCTTAAGAAGGAACACCGGGGAGCTGTTTTTT
TRBJ1-3,TRBD1,TRBV5-1,few,CASSLGTGVADSGNTIYF,TGCGCCAGCAGCCTCGGGACAGGCGTAGCGGACTCTGGAAACACCATATATTTT
TRBJ1-6,.,TRBV19,.,CASSLRGPGSYNSPLHF,TGTGCCAGTAGTCTTAGAGGGCCCGGCTCCTATAATTCACCCCTCCACTTT
TRBJ1-2,.,TRBV6-5,.,CASDTRPGNYGYTF,TGTGCCAGCGACACAAGGCCGGGAAACTATGGCTACACCTTC
TRBJ1-5,.,TRBV12-5,.,CASGITPDGALAHQPQHF,TGTGCTAGTGGTATAACCCCCGACGGAGCTTTGGCCCATCAGCCCCAGCATTTT
TRBJ2-2,.,TRBV19,.,CASSERAAGELFF,TGTGCCAGTAGTGAGAGGGCAGCCGGGGAGCTGTTTTTT
TRBJ1-4,.,TRBV29-1,.,CSVEWGQGKLFF,TGCAGCGTTGAATGGGGGCAGGGAAAACTGTTTTTT
TRBJ2-2,.,TRBV6-5,.,CASSYGKLPNTGELFF,TGTGCCAGCAGTTACGGAAAGTTACCGAACACCGGGGAGCTGTTTTTT
TRBJ2-3,.,TRBV5-1,.,CASSFGGSSTDTQYF,TGCGCCAGCAGCTTTGGGGGTTCTAGCACAGATACGCAGTATTTT
TRBJ1-5,.,TRBV6-5,.,CASRGGGNQPQHF,TGTGCCAGCAGAGGAGGGGGTAATCAGCCCCAGCATTTT
TRBJ2-5,TRBD2,TRBV14,.,CASSQNIAGPETQYF,TGTGCCAGCAGCCAGAACATAGCGGGGCCAGAGACCCAGTACTTC
TRBJ2-4,.,TRBV7-9,.,CASSYGAAGVLGWNIQYF,TGTGCCAGCAGCTATGGGGCGGCAGGGGTTTTGGGTTGGAACATTCAGTACTTC
TRBJ2-5,.,TRBV15,.,CATSRSRAGGGETQYF,TGTGCCACCAGCAGATCTCGTGCAGGTGGGGGAGAGACCCAGTACTTC
TRBJ1-6,TRBD1,TRBV5-1,few,CASSLAGGSTSPLHF,TGCGCCAGCAGCTTGGCAGGGGGCTCGACTTCACCCCTCCACTTT
TRBJ1-6,TRBD1,TRBV11-1,.,CASQGDLDNSPLHF,TGTGCCAGCCAGGGGGACCTAGATAATTCACCCCTCCACTTT
TRBJ1-5,.,TRBV2,once,CASSPPMNPNQPQHF,TGTGCCAGCAGTCCCCCCATGAATCCAAATCAGCCCCAGCATTTT
TRBJ1-5,TRBD1,TRBV9,.,CASSETGETSQPQHF,TGTGCCAGCAGCGAGACAGGGGAAACCTCTCAGCCCCAGCATTTT
TRBJ1-2,.,TRBV6-5,.,CASSLDTYYGYTF,TGTGCCAGCAGCCTAGACACTTACTATGGCTACACCTTC
TRBJ2-5,.,TRBV5-1,.,CASSPGDAGQETQYF,TGCGCCAGCAGCCCTGGAGATGCGGGGCAAGAGACCCAGTACTTC
TRBJ1-1,.,TRBV7-3,.,CASRLTAYTEAFF,TGTGCCAGCAGGTTGACAGCGTACACTGAAGCTTTCTTT
TRBJ1-5,.,TRBV4-1,once,CASSQDGGQGYQPQHF,TGCGCCAGCAGCCAAGACGGCGGTCAGGGGTATCAGCCCCAGCATTTT
TRBJ1-1,.,TRBV10-3,.,CAISEAVQNTEAFF,TGTGCCATCAGTGAGGCGGTACAGAACACTGAAGCTTTCTTT
TRBJ2-5,TRBD2,TRBV10-3,.,CAISERGGQETQYF,TGTGCCATCAGTGAGCGGGGGGGCCAAGAGACCCAGTACTTC
TRBJ2-1,.,TRBV19,.,CASSIGGGRNEQFF,TGTGCCAGTAGTATCGGCGGGGGCCGTAATGAGCAGTTCTTC
TRBJ2-1,TRBD2,TRBV10-3,.,CAISELAGYNEQFF,TGTGCCATCAGTGAGCTAGCGGGGTATAATGAGCAGTTCTTC
TRBJ2-2,.,TRBV9,.,CASSVRLDNTGELFF,TGTGCCAGCAGCGTAAGGCTGGACAACACCGGGGAGCTGTTTTTT
TRBJ1-5,.,TRBV6-6,.,CASSYNQGGGNQPQHF,TGTGCCAGCAGTTACAATCAGGGTGGGGGCAATCAGCCCCAGCATTTT
TRBJ1-4,.,TRBV6-5,few,CASRLNEKLFF,TGTGCCAGCAGACTCAATGAAAAACTGTTTTTT
TRBJ1-5,.,TRBV27,.,CASSSAGSANQPQHF,TGTGCCAGCAGTTCCGCAGGGTCTGCAAATCAGCCCCAGCATTTT
TRBJ1-2,TRBD1,TRBV5-1,few,CASTTGTGTLGYTF,TGCGCCAGCACTACCGGGACAGGAACGTTGGGCTACACCTTC
TRBJ1-1,TRBD1,TRBV18,few,CASSRGTGKNTEAFF,TGTGCCAGCTCACGAGGGACAGGAAAAAACACTGAAGCTTTCTTT
TRBJ1-1,.,TRBV5-8,.,CASPGGTEAFF,TGTGCCAGCCCGGGGGGCACTGAAGCTTTCTTT
TRBJ2-1,TRBD1,TRBV18,once,CASSPGQGAFNEQFF,TGTGCCAGCTCTCCGGGACAGGGGGCATTTAATGAGCAGTTCTTC
TRBJ1-2,TRBD1,TRBV4-1,few,CASSQTGTAWGYTF,TGCGCCAGCAGCCAAACCGGGACAGCCTGGGGCTACACCTTC
TRBJ2-2,TRBD1,TRBV2,.,CASRAQGAGTGELFF,TGTGCCAGCAGGGCCCAGGGGGCAGGCACCGGGGAGCTGTTTTTT
TRBJ2-1,.,TRBV3-1/TRBV3-2,.,CASSHDAEPSSYNEQFF,TGTGCCAGCAGCCATGACGCGGAGCCGAGCTCCTACAATGAGCAGTTCTTC
TRBJ1-2,.,TRBV2,.,CASSRGREDGYTF,TGTGCCAGCAGTCGGGGCAGGGAAGATGGCTACACCTTC
TRBJ1-1,TRBD1,TRBV24-1,few,CATSDRTGSERAFF,TGTGCCACCAGTGATAGGACAGGCTCAGAGAGAGCTTTCTTT
TRBJ1-6,.,TRBV11-2,.,CASSEQVGKWALHF,TGTGCCAGCAGCGAACAGGTGGGGAAATGGGCCCTCCACTTT
TRBJ1-5,.,TRBV2,.,CASRVAGVNQPQHF,TGTGCCAGCAGGGTTGCCGGGGTAAATCAGCCCCAGCATTTT
TRBJ1-2,.,TRBV29-1,few,CSATKGGNGYTF,TGCAGCGCAACGAAGGGGGGGAATGGCTACACCTTC
TRBJ1-2,TRBD1,TRBV28,once,CASSPYEGQDIDGYTF,TGTGCCAGCAGTCCCTATGAGGGACAGGATATAGATGGCTACACCTTC
TRBJ2-3,TRBD1,TRBV27,.,CASSLDRGNTQYF,TGTGCCAGCAGTTTAGACAGGGGGAATACGCAGTATTTT
TRBJ2-3,TRBD2,TRBV3-1/TRBV3-2,.,CASSRSGVDTQYF,TGTGCCAGCAGTCGTAGCGGGGTAGACACGCAGTATTTT
TRBJ1-5,TRBD1,TRBV6-2/TRBV6-3,.,CASSTGTGSFQPQHF,TGTGCCAGTAGTACCGGGACAGGGTCCTTTCAGCCCCAGCATTTT
TRBJ1-1,.,TRBV9,.,CASSVVPTMNTEAFF,TGTGCCAGCAGCGTAGTCCCGACAATGAACACTGAAGCTTTCTTT
TRBJ2-1,.,TRBV7-8,.,CASRRGGQNEQFF,TGTGCCAGCAGGAGGGGGGGCCAGAATGAGCAGTTCTTC
TRBJ2-3,.,TRBV24-1,.,CATSGSTADTDTQYF,TGTGCCACCAGTGGATCGACAGCTGACACAGATACGCAGTATTTT
TRBJ1-2,.,TRBV19,.,CASSIVSSNYGYTF,TGTGCCAGTAGTATAGTCAGCTCTAACTATGGCTACACCTTC
TRBJ2-1,.,TRBV6-5,once,CASTGDINEQFF,TGTGCCAGCACCGGGGACATCAATGAGCAGTTCTTC
TRBJ2-3,.,TRBV7-9,.,CASSFRGVSTDTQYF,TGTGCCAGCAGCTTTAGGGGGGTTAGCACAGATACGCAGTATTTT
TRBJ1-1,.,TRBV9,.,CASSVGDLNTEAFF,TGTGCCAGCAGCGTAGGGGATCTGAACACTGAAGCTTTCTTT
TRBJ2-3,.,TRBV27,.,CASSLSLWALTDTQYF,TGTGCCAGCAGTTTATCTCTCTGGGCCCTCACAGATACGCAGTATTTT
TRBJ2-2,TRBD1,TRBV5-1,.,CASSFAGQGNTGELFF,TGCGCCAGCAGCTTTGCGGGACAGGGGAACACCGGGGAGCTGTTTTTT
TRBJ2-2,TRBD2,TRBV5-8,.,CASSLEWLAGENTGELFF,TGTGCCAGCAGCTTGGAGTGGCTAGCGGGTGAGAACACCGGGGAGCTGTTTTTT
TRBJ1-4,.,TRBV5-1,few,CASRYSPNEKLFF,TGCGCCAGCAGGTACAGCCCTAATGAAAAACTGTTTTTT
TRBJ2-5,.,TRBV7-9,once,CASSQQGRETQYF,TGTGCCAGCAGCCAACAGGGAAGAGAGACCCAGTACTTC
TRBJ1-5,TRBD1,TRBV6-5,once,CASSYFGTGQGQPQHF,TGTGCCAGCAGTTATTTCGGGACAGGGCAAGGGCAGCCCCAGCATTTT